These T cell receptor beta chains were read from a single sample in a study of response to subunit inactivated influenza vaccine. TCRdb reprocessed the RT-PCR reads with MiXCR, giving one entry per CDR3 protein. Among around 600,000 distinct CDR3 sequences listed, over 9% were seen once. This sample was also put to use in a study of T cells expressing NK-cell markers.

The material sequenced was PBMCs from blood, taken on the day of vaccination. These receptors were obtained from a middle-aged man who received an inactivated influenza vaccine. The CDR3 runs from the conserved cysteine through the conserved F or W. D genes are given only for firm matches. Only some rows state a clone size, as once, few, many or a class for expanded clones.

clone_size: -
v_call: TRBV10-3
d_call: TRBD1
j_call: TRBJ2-3
cdr3_aa: CAISAILTGTGDTQYF
cdr3_nt: TGTGCCATCAGTGCCATCCTGACAGGGACAGGCGATACGCAGTATTTT

clone_size: -
v_call: TRBV2
d_call: TRBD1
j_call: TRBJ1-2
cdr3_aa: CASSEGTGSNYGYTF
cdr3_nt: TGTGCCAGCAGTGAGGGGACAGGCTCTAACTATGGCTACACCTTC

clone_size: -
v_call: TRBV5-1
d_call: TRBD1
j_call: TRBJ1-4
cdr3_aa: CASSTQGTGEKLFF
cdr3_nt: TGCGCCAGCAGCACGCAGGGGACAGGGGAAAAACTGTTTTTT

clone_size: -
v_call: TRBV23-1
d_call: -
j_call: TRBJ2-1
cdr3_aa: CASSQGSGLRYNEQFF
cdr3_nt: TGCGCCAGCAGTCAGGGTTCAGGGCTTCGCTACAATGAGCAGTTCTTC

clone_size: -
v_call: TRBV20-1
d_call: -
j_call: TRBJ2-7
cdr3_aa: CSARFRAGLYEQYF
cdr3_nt: TGCAGTGCTAGATTCCGAGCCGGCCTCTACGAGCAGTACTTC

clone_size: -
v_call: TRBV20-1
d_call: -
j_call: TRBJ2-7
cdr3_aa: CSARVPGYGDEQYF
cdr3_nt: TGCAGTGCTAGAGTTCCAGGGTATGGCGACGAGCAGTACTTC

clone_size: -
v_call: TRBV18
d_call: -
j_call: TRBJ2-1
cdr3_aa: CASSPPDYNEQFF
cdr3_nt: TGTGCCAGCTCCCCGCCCGACTACAATGAGCAGTTCTTC

clone_size: -
v_call: TRBV10-1
d_call: -
j_call: TRBJ2-3
cdr3_aa: CASSGGSTDTDTQYF
cdr3_nt: TGCGCCAGCAGTGGTGGATCGACCGACACAGATACGCAGTATTTT

clone_size: few
v_call: TRBV20-1
d_call: -
j_call: TRBJ2-2
cdr3_aa: CSARDGMGTGELFF
cdr3_nt: TGCAGTGCTAGAGACGGCATGGGGACCGGGGAGCTGTTTTTT

clone_size: few
v_call: TRBV20-1
d_call: TRBD2
j_call: TRBJ2-7
cdr3_aa: CSARDLAGANYEQYF
cdr3_nt: TGCAGTGCTAGAGATCTAGCGGGGGCCAACTACGAGCAGTACTTC

clone_size: many
v_call: TRBV7-2
d_call: -
j_call: TRBJ2-2
cdr3_aa: CASSNRGVHTGELFF
cdr3_nt: TGTGCCAGCAGCAATAGGGGGGTCCACACCGGGGAGCTGTTTTTT

clone_size: -
v_call: TRBV20-1
d_call: -
j_call: TRBJ1-5
cdr3_aa: CSARTSNSNQPQHF
cdr3_nt: TGCAGTGCTAGGACGTCCAATAGCAATCAGCCCCAGCATTTT

clone_size: few
v_call: TRBV9
d_call: -
j_call: TRBJ2-3
cdr3_aa: CASSPTSLVTDTQYF
cdr3_nt: TGTGCCAGCAGCCCAACTAGCCTGGTCACAGATACGCAGTATTTT

clone_size: few
v_call: TRBV4-1
d_call: -
j_call: TRBJ1-2
cdr3_aa: CASSQDLGRLNYGYTF
cdr3_nt: TGCGCCAGCAGCCAAGATCTCGGACGGTTAAACTATGGCTACACCTTC

clone_size: few
v_call: TRBV7-9
d_call: -
j_call: TRBJ2-5
cdr3_aa: CASSLVGVVETQYF
cdr3_nt: TGTGCCAGCAGCTTAGTCGGGGTAGTCGAGACCCAGTACTTC

clone_size: few
v_call: TRBV5-6
d_call: -
j_call: TRBJ1-2
cdr3_aa: CASSSPPGGEYGYTF
cdr3_nt: TGTGCCAGCAGCTCCCCTCCCGGGGGCGAGTATGGCTACACCTTC

clone_size: -
v_call: TRBV7-8
d_call: -
j_call: TRBJ2-3
cdr3_aa: CASSSGRPSDTQYF
cdr3_nt: TGTGCCAGCAGCTCGGGACGACCCTCAGATACGCAGTATTTT

clone_size: -
v_call: TRBV6-2/TRBV6-3
d_call: TRBD1
j_call: TRBJ1-5
cdr3_aa: CASSYSMGQGLGQPQHF
cdr3_nt: TGTGCCAGCAGTTACTCGATGGGACAGGGATTGGGACAGCCCCAGCATTTT

clone_size: few
v_call: TRBV3-1
d_call: -
j_call: TRBJ2-1
cdr3_aa: CASSQVSNEQFF
cdr3_nt: TGTGCCAGCAGCCAAGTAAGCAATGAGCAGTTCTTC

clone_size: -
v_call: TRBV12-3/TRBV12-4
d_call: TRBD1
j_call: TRBJ2-5
cdr3_aa: CASSNRGRGGETQYF
cdr3_nt: TGTGCCAGCAGTAACAGGGGGCGAGGGGGCGAGACCCAGTACTTC

clone_size: many
v_call: TRBV24-1
d_call: -
j_call: TRBJ2-2
cdr3_aa: CATSVATGELFF
cdr3_nt: TGTGCCACCAGCGTTGCCACCGGGGAGCTGTTTTTT

clone_size: -
v_call: TRBV12-3/TRBV12-4
d_call: -
j_call: TRBJ2-3
cdr3_aa: CASRGLLSTDTQYF
cdr3_nt: TGTGCCAGCCGGGGCTTACTAAGCACAGATACGCAGTATTTT

clone_size: -
v_call: TRBV7-9
d_call: TRBD2
j_call: TRBJ2-3
cdr3_aa: CASSLAREAGGTDTQYF
cdr3_nt: TGTGCCAGCAGCTTAGCGCGGGAAGCGGGGGGCACAGATACGCAGTATTTT

clone_size: few
v_call: TRBV3-1
d_call: -
j_call: TRBJ2-1
cdr3_aa: CASSQEVGGPSYNEQFF
cdr3_nt: TGTGCCAGCAGCCAAGAGGTTGGGGGCCCGTCCTACAATGAGCAGTTCTTC

clone_size: -
v_call: TRBV24-1
d_call: -
j_call: TRBJ2-5
cdr3_aa: CATSDFRGGGETQYF
cdr3_nt: TGTGCCACCAGTGATTTCCGCGGGGGCGGTGAGACCCAGTACTTC

clone_size: -
v_call: TRBV4-1
d_call: TRBD2
j_call: TRBJ2-1
cdr3_aa: CASSQDYRGGQFF
cdr3_nt: TGCGCCAGCAGCCAAGATTATCGGGGGGGGCAGTTCTTC

clone_size: -
v_call: TRBV12-3/TRBV12-4
d_call: TRBD1
j_call: TRBJ1-1
cdr3_aa: CASSLTRTGTEAFF
cdr3_nt: TGTGCCAGCAGCCTTACGCGGACAGGGACTGAAGCTTTCTTT

clone_size: -
v_call: TRBV19
d_call: -
j_call: TRBJ2-7
cdr3_aa: CASRNRGGSYEQYF
cdr3_nt: TGTGCCAGTCGTAACAGGGGAGGCTCCTACGAGCAGTACTTC

clone_size: many
v_call: TRBV7-2
d_call: -
j_call: TRBJ2-3
cdr3_aa: CASSLGQLTDTQYF
cdr3_nt: TGTGCCAGCAGCTTAGGGCAGCTTACAGATACGCAGTATTTT

clone_size: -
v_call: TRBV2
d_call: -
j_call: TRBJ2-2
cdr3_aa: CASSERQNTGELFF
cdr3_nt: TGTGCCAGCAGTGAACGTCAGAACACCGGGGAGCTGTTTTTT

clone_size: -
v_call: TRBV7-2
d_call: TRBD2
j_call: TRBJ2-1
cdr3_aa: CASNFLAGANFNEQFF
cdr3_nt: TGTGCCAGCAACTTTCTAGCGGGAGCGAACTTCAATGAGCAGTTCTTC

clone_size: -
v_call: TRBV15
d_call: -
j_call: TRBJ2-3
cdr3_aa: CATSSLPVADTQYF
cdr3_nt: TGTGCCACCAGCAGCCTCCCCGTGGCAGATACGCAGTATTTT

clone_size: few
v_call: TRBV29-1
d_call: -
j_call: TRBJ1-4
cdr3_aa: CSVARRAGGEKLFF
cdr3_nt: TGCAGCGTTGCGAGGCGGGCAGGAGGCGAAAAACTGTTTTTT

clone_size: many
v_call: TRBV5-6
d_call: -
j_call: TRBJ2-2
cdr3_aa: CASSLGSLTGELFF
cdr3_nt: TGTGCCAGCAGCTTGGGAAGCTTAACCGGGGAGCTGTTTTTT

clone_size: -
v_call: TRBV27
d_call: -
j_call: TRBJ1-5
cdr3_aa: CASSPGQYSNQPQHF
cdr3_nt: TGTGCCAGCAGTCCTGGACAGTATAGCAATCAGCCCCAGCATTTT

clone_size: -
v_call: TRBV4-1
d_call: TRBD2
j_call: TRBJ2-7
cdr3_aa: CASSQDISAGGLEQYF
cdr3_nt: TGCGCCAGCAGCCAAGATATCTCGGCGGGGGGGCTTGAGCAGTACTTC

clone_size: few
v_call: TRBV28
d_call: -
j_call: TRBJ1-5
cdr3_aa: CASSAGQRGQPQHF
cdr3_nt: TGTGCCAGCAGTGCCGGACAGAGAGGACAGCCCCAGCATTTT

clone_size: -
v_call: TRBV21-1
d_call: -
j_call: TRBJ2-5
cdr3_aa: CASSRASGDRGETQYF
cdr3_nt: TGTGCCAGCAGCCGAGCTAGCGGGGATCGAGGCGAGACCCAGTACTTC

clone_size: few
v_call: TRBV6-4
d_call: TRBD1
j_call: TRBJ2-1
cdr3_aa: CASSDSATGGSEQFF
cdr3_nt: TGTGCCAGCAGTGACAGTGCGACAGGGGGTTCTGAGCAGTTCTTC

clone_size: -
v_call: TRBV12-3/TRBV12-4
d_call: TRBD2
j_call: TRBJ2-1
cdr3_aa: CASRPAGVPYNEQFF
cdr3_nt: TGTGCCAGCAGACCGGCGGGAGTTCCCTACAATGAGCAGTTCTTC

clone_size: -
v_call: TRBV4-1
d_call: TRBD2
j_call: TRBJ2-1
cdr3_aa: CASSQTLAGVSDEQFF
cdr3_nt: TGCGCCAGCAGCCAAACCCTAGCGGGAGTCTCCGATGAGCAGTTCTTC

clone_size: few
v_call: TRBV9
d_call: -
j_call: TRBJ1-2
cdr3_aa: CASSGHRAHYGYTF
cdr3_nt: TGTGCCAGCAGCGGTCACAGGGCGCACTATGGCTACACCTTC

clone_size: -
v_call: TRBV3-1
d_call: -
j_call: TRBJ2-1
cdr3_aa: CASSQDSEQFF
cdr3_nt: TGTGCCAGCAGCCAAGATAGTGAGCAGTTCTTC

clone_size: many
v_call: TRBV20-1
d_call: TRBD2
j_call: TRBJ2-2
cdr3_aa: CSARDGGLAGGRNTGELFF
cdr3_nt: TGCAGTGCTAGAGATGGGGGACTAGCGGGGGGAAGGAACACCGGGGAGCTGTTTTTT

clone_size: -
v_call: TRBV4-3
d_call: TRBD2
j_call: TRBJ2-5
cdr3_aa: CASSRSTSGGHQETQYF
cdr3_nt: TGCGCCAGCAGCCGATCAACCAGCGGGGGGCACCAAGAGACCCAGTACTTC

clone_size: few
v_call: TRBV20-1
d_call: TRBD2
j_call: TRBJ2-7
cdr3_aa: CSARGGTMKGEQYF
cdr3_nt: TGCAGTGCTAGAGGGGGGACTATGAAGGGCGAGCAGTACTTC

clone_size: -
v_call: TRBV15
d_call: -
j_call: TRBJ2-2
cdr3_aa: CATSRDKVAGELFF
cdr3_nt: TGTGCCACCAGCAGAGATAAGGTTGCCGGGGAGCTGTTTTTT

clone_size: -
v_call: TRBV7-8
d_call: TRBD1
j_call: TRBJ2-7
cdr3_aa: CASSFQGQISYEQYF
cdr3_nt: TGTGCCAGCAGCTTTCAGGGACAGATCTCCTACGAGCAGTACTTC

clone_size: -
v_call: TRBV20-1
d_call: TRBD2
j_call: TRBJ2-5
cdr3_aa: CSASWRLAGGKETQYF
cdr3_nt: TGCAGTGCTAGTTGGCGACTAGCGGGGGGAAAAGAGACCCAGTACTTC

clone_size: few
v_call: TRBV7-2
d_call: -
j_call: TRBJ1-5
cdr3_aa: CASSRGQPSQPQHF
cdr3_nt: TGTGCCAGCAGCCGCGGACAGCCTAGTCAGCCCCAGCATTTT

clone_size: few
v_call: TRBV6-5
d_call: -
j_call: TRBJ1-3
cdr3_aa: CASSYPPGGRDTIYF
cdr3_nt: TGTGCCAGTAGTTACCCCCCGGGGGGCCGGGACACCATATATTTT

clone_size: few
v_call: TRBV12-3/TRBV12-4
d_call: TRBD2
j_call: TRBJ2-1
cdr3_aa: CASSSGGGFILHEQFF
cdr3_nt: TGTGCCAGCAGTTCGGGCGGGGGATTCATCCTCCATGAGCAGTTCTTC